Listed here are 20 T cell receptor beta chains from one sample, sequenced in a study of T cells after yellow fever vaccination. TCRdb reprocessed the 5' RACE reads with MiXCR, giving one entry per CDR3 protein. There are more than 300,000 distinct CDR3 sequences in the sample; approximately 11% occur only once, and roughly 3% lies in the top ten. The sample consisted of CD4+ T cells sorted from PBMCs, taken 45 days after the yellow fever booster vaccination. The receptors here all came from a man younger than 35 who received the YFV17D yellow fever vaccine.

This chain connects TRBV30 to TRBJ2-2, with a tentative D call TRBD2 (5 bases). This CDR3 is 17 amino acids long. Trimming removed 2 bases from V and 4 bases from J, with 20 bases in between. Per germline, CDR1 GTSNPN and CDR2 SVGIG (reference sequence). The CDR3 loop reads CAWSPGYWGVVTGELFF. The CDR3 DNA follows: TGTGCCTGGAGTCCTGGTTACTGGGGAGTGGTCACCGGGGAGCTGTTTTTT.

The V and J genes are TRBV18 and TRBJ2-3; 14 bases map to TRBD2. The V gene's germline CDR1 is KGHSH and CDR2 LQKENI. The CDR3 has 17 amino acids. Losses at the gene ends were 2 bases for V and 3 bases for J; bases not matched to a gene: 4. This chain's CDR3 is CASSPGLAGGMTDTQYF. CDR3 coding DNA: TGTGCCAGCTCACCAGGACTAGCGGGGGGAATGACAGATACGCAGTATTTT. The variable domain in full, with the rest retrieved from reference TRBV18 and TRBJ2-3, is NAGVMQNPRHLVRRRGQEARLRCSPMKGHSHVYWYRQLPEEGLKFMVYLQKENIIDESGMPKERFSAEFPKEGPSILRIQQVVRGDSAAYFCASSPGLAGGMTDTQYFGPGTRLTVL.

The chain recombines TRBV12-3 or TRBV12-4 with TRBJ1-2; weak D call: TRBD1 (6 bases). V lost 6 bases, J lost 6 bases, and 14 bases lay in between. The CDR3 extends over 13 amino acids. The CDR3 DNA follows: TGTGCCAGCAGAGTACAGGGTGGGGATGGCTACACCTTC. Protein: CASRVQGGDGYTF.

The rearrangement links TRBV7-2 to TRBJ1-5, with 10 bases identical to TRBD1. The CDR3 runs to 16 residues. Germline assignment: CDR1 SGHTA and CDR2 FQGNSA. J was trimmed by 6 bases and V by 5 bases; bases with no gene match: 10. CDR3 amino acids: CASSLQGQGNGQPQHF. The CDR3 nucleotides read TGTGCCAGCAGCCTACAGGGACAGGGGAACGGTCAGCCCCAGCATTTT.

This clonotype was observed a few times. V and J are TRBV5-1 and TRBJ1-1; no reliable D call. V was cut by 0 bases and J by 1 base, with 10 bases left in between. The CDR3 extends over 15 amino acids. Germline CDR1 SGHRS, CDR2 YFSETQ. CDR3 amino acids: CASSLGVARNTEAFF. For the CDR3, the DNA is TGCGCCAGCAGCTTGGGGGTAGCCCGGAACACTGAAGCTTTCTTT.

CDR3 loop: CASSYHQGSGANVLTF. CDR3 nucleotides: TGTGCCAGCAGTTACCACCAGGGCTCTGGGGCCAACGTCCTGACTTTC. The V and J genes are TRBV6-6 and TRBJ2-6, with D possibly being TRBD1 (5 bases). The V end lost 2 bases, the J end lost 0 bases, and 8 bases lay between the germline ends. Germline CDR1 MNHNY, CDR2 SVGAGI (reference sequence). This CDR3 is 16 amino acids long.

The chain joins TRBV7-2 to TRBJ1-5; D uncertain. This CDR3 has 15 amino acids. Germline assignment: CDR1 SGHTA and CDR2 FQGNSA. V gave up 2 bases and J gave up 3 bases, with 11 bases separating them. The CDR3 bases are TGTGCCAGCAGCTTAATTAGTAGTGCCAATCAGCCCCAGCATTTT. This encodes CASSLISSANQPQHF.

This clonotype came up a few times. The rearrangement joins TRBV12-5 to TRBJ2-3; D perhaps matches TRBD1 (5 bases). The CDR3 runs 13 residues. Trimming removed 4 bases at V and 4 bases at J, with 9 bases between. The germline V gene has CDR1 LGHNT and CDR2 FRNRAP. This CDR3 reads CASGSSGSDTQYF. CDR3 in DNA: TGTGCTAGTGGTTCCTCAGGGTCAGATACGCAGTATTTT.

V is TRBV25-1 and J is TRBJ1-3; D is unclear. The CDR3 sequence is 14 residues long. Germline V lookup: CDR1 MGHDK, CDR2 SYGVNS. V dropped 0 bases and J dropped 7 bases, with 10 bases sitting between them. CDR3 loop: CASSEYGSGNTIYF. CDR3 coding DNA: TGTGCCAGCAGTGAATATGGAAGTGGCAACACCATATATTTT.

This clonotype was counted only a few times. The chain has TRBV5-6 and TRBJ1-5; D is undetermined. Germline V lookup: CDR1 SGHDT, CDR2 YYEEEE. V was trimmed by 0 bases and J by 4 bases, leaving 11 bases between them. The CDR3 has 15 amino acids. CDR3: CASSLARRQNQPQHF. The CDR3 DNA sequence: TGTGCCAGCAGCTTGGCTCGTCGGCAGAATCAGCCCCAGCATTTT.

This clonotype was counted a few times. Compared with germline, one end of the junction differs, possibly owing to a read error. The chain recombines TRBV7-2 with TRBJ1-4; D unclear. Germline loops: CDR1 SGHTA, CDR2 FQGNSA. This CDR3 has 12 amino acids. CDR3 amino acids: CASSQPNEKLFF. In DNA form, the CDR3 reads TGTGCCAGCTCACAGCCGAATGAAAAGCTGTTTTTT.

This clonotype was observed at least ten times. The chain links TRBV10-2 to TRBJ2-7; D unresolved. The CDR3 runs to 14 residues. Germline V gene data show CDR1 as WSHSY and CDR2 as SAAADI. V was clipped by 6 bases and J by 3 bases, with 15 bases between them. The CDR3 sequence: CASRPTPLNYEQYV. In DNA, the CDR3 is TGCGCCAGCAGACCCACGCCTTTAAACTACGAGCAGTACGTC.

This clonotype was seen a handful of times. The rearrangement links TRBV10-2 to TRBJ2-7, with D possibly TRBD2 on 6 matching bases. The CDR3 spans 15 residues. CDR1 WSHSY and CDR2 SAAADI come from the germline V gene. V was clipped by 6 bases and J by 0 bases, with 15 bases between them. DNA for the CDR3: TGCGCCAGCAGACGGAGGGGCCAATCCTCCTACGAGCAGTACTTC. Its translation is CASRRRGQSSYEQYF.

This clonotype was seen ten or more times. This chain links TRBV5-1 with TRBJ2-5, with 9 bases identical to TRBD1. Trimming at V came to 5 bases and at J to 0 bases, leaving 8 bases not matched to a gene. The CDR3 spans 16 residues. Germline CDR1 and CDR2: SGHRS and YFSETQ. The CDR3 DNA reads TGCGCCAGCAGAAGACGGACAGGGGAGTACCAAGAGACCCAGTACTTC. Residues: CASRRRTGEYQETQYF.

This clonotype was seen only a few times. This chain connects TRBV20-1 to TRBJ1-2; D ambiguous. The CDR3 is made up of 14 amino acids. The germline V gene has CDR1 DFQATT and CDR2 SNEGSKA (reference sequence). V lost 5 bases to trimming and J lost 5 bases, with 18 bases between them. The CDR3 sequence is CSAPSTRESYGYTF. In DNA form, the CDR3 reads TGCAGTGCTCCCTCGACCCGAGAAAGTTATGGCTACACCTTC.

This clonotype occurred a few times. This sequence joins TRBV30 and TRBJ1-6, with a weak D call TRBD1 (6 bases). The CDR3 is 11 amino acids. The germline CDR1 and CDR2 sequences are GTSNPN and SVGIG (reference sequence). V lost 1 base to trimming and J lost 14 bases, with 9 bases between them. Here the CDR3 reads CAWSGRGALHF. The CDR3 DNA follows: TGTGCCTGGAGTGGCAGGGGAGCCCTCCACTTT.

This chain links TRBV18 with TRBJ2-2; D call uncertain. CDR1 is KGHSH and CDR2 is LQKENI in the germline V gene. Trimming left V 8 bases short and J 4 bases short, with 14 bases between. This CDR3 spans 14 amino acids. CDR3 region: CASTQGYRTGELFF. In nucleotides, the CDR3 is TGTGCCAGCACCCAAGGGTATCGCACCGGGGAGCTGTTTTTT.

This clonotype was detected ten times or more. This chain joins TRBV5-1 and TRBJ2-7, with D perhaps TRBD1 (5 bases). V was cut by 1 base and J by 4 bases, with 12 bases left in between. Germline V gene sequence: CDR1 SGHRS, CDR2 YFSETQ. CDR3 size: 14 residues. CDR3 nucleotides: TGCGCCAGCAGCTTGCTAGACAGCTTATACGAGCAGTACTTC. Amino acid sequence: CASSLLDSLYEQYF.

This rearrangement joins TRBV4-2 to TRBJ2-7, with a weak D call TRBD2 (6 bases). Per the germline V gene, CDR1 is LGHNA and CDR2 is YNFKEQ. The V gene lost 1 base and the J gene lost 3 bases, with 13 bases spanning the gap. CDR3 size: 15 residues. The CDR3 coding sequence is TGTGCCAGCAGCCAAGTCAAGGGGAGGAGCTACGAGCAGTACTTC. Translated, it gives CASSQVKGRSYEQYF.

This CDR3 reads CASSYSYESPEAFF. CDR3 nucleotide sequence: TGTGCCAGCAGTTACTCGTATGAAAGCCCCGAAGCTTTCTTT. The chain uses TRBV6-2 or TRBV6-3 and TRBJ1-1; no clear D. Per the germline V gene, CDR1 is MNHEY and CDR2 is SVGEGT. Trimming shortened V by 0 bases and J by 8 bases, and 13 bases separated the two germline ends. This CDR3 contains 14 residues.